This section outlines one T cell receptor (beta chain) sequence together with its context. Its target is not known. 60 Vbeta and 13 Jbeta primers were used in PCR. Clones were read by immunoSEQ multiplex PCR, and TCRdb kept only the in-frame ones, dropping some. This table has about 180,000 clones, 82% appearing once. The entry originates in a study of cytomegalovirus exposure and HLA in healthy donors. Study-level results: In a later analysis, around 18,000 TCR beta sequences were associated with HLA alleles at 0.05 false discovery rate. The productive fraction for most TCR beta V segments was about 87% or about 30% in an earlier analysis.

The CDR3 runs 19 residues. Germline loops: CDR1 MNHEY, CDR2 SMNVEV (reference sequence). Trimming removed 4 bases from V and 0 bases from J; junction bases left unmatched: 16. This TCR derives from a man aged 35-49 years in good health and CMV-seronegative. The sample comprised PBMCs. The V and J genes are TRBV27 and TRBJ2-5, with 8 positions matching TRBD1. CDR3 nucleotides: TGTGCCAGCAGTTCGTTGGACAGGGTTGATACATTATACCAAGAGACCCAGTACTTC. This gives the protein CASSSLDRVDTLYQETQYF.